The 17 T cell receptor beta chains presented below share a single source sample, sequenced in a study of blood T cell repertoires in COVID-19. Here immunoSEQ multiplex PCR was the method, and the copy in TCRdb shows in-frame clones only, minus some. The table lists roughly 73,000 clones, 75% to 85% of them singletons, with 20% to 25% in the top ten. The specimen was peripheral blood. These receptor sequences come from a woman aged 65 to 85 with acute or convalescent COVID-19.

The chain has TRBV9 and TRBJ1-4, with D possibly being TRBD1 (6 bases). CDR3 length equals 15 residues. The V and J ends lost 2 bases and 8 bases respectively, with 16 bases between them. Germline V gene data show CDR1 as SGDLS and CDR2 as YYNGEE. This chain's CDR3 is CASSVGDIHREKLFF. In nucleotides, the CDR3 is TGTGCCAGCAGCGTGGGGGACATCCACCGCGAAAAACTGTTTTTT.

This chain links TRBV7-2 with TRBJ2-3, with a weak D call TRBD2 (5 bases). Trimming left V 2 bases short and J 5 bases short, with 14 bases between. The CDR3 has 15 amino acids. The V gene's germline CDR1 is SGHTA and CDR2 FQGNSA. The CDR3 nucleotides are TGTGCCAGCAGCTTAATGGACCTCCGGGGAGATACGCAGTATTTT. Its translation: CASSLMDLRGDTQYF.

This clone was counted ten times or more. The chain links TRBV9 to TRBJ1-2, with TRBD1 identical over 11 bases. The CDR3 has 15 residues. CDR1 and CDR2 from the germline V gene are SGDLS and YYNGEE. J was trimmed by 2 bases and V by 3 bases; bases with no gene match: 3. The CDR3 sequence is CASSAWTGGNYGYTF. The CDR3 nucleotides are TGTGCCAGCAGCGCTTGGACAGGGGGCAACTATGGCTACACCTTC.

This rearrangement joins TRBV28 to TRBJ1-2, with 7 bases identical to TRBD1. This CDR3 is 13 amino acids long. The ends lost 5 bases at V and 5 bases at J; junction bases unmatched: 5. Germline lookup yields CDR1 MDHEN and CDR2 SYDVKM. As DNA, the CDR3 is TGTGCCAGCAGTGGGGACAGCCCTTATGGCTACACCTTC. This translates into CASSGDSPYGYTF.

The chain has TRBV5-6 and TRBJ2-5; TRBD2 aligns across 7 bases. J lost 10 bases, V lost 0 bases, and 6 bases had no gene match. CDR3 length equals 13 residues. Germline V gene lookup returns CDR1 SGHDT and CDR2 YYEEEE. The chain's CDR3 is CASSLGTRYYQYF. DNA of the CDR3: TGTGCCAGCAGCTTGGGGACTAGATATTACCAGTACTTC.

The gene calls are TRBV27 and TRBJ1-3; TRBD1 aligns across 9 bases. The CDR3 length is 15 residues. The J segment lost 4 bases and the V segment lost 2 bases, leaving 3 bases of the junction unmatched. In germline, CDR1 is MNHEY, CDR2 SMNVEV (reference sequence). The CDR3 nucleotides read TGTGCCAGCAGTTTAACAGGGGGCTACGGAAACACCATATATTTT. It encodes CASSLTGGYGNTIYF.

The CDR3 here is CASSIDHETGHYEQYF. The CDR3 DNA is TGTGCCAGTAGTATAGATCACGAGACAGGACACTACGAGCAGTACTTC. V gene TRBV19 combines with J gene TRBJ2-7; D might be TRBD1 (6 bases). Germline V gives CDR1 LNHDA, CDR2 SQIVND (reference sequence). CDR3 length: 16 residues. V was cut by 0 bases and J by 3 bases, with 15 bases left in between. Full variable domain (rest looked up from reference TRBV19 and TRBJ2-7): DGGITQSPKYLFRKEGQNVTLSCEQNLNHDAMYWYRQDPGQGLRLIYYSQIVNDFQKGDIAEGYSVSREKKESFPLTVTSAQKNPTAFYLCASSIDHETGHYEQYFGPGTRLTVT.

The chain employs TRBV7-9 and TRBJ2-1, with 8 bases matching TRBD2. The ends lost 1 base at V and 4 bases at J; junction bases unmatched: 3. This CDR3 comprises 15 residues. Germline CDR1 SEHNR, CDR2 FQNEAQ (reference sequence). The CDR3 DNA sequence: TGTGCCAGCAGCTTAGTGGCTAGCGGGTACAATGAGCAGTTCTTC. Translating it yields CASSLVASGYNEQFF.

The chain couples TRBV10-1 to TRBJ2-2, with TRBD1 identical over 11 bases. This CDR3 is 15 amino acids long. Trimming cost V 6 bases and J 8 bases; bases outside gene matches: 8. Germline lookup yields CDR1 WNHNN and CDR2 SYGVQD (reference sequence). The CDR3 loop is CASSSGQGAKGELFF. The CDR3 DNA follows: TGCGCCAGCAGCTCCGGACAGGGGGCAAAGGGGGAGCTGTTTTTT.

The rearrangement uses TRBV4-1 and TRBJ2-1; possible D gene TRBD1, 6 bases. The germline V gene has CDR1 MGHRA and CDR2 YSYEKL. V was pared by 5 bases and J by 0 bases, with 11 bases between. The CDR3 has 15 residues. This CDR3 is CASSSGQSSYNEQFF. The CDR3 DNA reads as TGCGCCAGCAGCTCCGGACAGAGCTCCTACAATGAGCAGTTCTTC.

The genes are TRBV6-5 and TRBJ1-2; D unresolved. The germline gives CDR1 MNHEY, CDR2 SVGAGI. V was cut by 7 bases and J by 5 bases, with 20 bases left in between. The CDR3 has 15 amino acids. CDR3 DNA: TGTGCCAGCAAACCGTCGGGAATTACTCGGTATGGCTACACCTTC. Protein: CASKPSGITRYGYTF.

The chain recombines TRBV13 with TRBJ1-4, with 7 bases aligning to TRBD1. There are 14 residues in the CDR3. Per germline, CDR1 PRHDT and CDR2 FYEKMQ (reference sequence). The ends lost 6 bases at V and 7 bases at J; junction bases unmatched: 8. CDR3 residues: CASRWTGGGEKLFF. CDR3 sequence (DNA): TGTGCCAGCAGGTGGACAGGCGGCGGTGAAAAACTGTTTTTT.

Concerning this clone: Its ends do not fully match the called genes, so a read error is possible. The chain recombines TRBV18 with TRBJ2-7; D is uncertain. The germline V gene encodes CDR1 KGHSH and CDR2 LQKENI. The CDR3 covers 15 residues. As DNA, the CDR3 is TGTGCCAGCTCTCCCACCAAGCATACCTCCGACGAGCAGTACTTC. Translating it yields CASSPTKHTSDEQYF. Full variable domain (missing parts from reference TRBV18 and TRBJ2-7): NAGVMQNPRHLVRRRGQEARLRCSPMKGHSHVYWYRQLPEEGLKFMVYLQKENIIDESGMPKERFSAEFPKEGPSILRIQQVVRGDSAAYFCASSPTKHTSDEQYFGPGTRLTVT.

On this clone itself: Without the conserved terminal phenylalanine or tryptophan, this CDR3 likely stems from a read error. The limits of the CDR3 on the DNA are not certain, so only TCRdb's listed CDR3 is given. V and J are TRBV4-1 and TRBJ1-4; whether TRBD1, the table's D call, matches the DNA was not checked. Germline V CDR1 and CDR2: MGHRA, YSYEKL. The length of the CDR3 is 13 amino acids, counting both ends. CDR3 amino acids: CASSQDRGSLKFA.

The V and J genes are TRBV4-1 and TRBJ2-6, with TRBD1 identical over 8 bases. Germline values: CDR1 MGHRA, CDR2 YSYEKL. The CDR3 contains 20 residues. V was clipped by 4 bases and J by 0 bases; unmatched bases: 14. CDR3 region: CASSPMGGDRHNSGANVLTF. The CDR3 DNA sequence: TGCGCCAGCAGCCCAATGGGTGGGGACAGGCACAACTCTGGGGCCAACGTCCTGACTTTC.

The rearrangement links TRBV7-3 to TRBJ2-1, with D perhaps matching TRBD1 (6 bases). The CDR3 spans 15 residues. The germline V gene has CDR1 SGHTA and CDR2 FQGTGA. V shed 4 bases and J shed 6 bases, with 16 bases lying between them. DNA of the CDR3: TGTGCCAGCAGCTCCGGACAGCGTTCACCCAATGAGCAGTTCTTC. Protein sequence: CASSSGQRSPNEQFF. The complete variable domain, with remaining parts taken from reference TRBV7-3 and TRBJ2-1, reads GAGVSQTPSNKVTEKGKYVELRCDPISGHTALYWYRQSLGQGPEFLIYFQGTGAADDSGLPNDRFFAVRPEGSVSTLKIQRTERGDSAVYLCASSSGQRSPNEQFFGPGTRLTVL.

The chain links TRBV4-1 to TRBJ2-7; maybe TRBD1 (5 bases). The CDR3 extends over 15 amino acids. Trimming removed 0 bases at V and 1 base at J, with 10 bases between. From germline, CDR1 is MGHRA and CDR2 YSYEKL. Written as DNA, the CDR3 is TGCGCCAGCAGCCAAGATCCAGCAGGGTCCTACGAGCAGTACTTC. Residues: CASSQDPAGSYEQYF.